This T cell receptor beta chain was sequenced during a study of cytomegalovirus exposure and HLA in healthy donors. Overall study results and limits: A classifier reportedly called cytomegalovirus status with high sensitivity and specificity. Accurate HLA-A and HLA-B prediction from TCR beta sequences was reported for most subjects.

A multiplex PCR was run with 60 Vbeta primers and 13 Jbeta primers. The table came from immunoSEQ multiplex PCR; TCRdb's copy has only in-frame clones and leaves some out. The sample shows 150,000 to 200,000 clones, about 72% of them seen only once. As for this clone: The target antigen is unknown.

CDR1 GTSNPN and CDR2 SVGIG come from the germline V gene (reference sequence). The CDR3 runs to 13 residues. The ends were cut back, 3 bases at V and 7 bases at J, with 13 bases in the middle. Material for sequencing was PBMCs. This TCR was recovered from a human donor in good health. The rearrangement links TRBV30 to TRBJ1-5; weak D call: TRBD1 (5 bases). CDR3 sequence: CAWRGTSGQPQHF. DNA for the CDR3: TGTGCCTGGAGGGGGACTTCAGGGCAGCCCCAGCATTTT.